Listed below are T cell receptor beta chains from one sample, sequenced in a study of T-cell reconstitution after alpha-beta-depleted transplantation in children. TCRdb analysed the PCR reads with MiXCR anew, one entry per CDR3 protein. This sample has approximately 400,000 distinct CDR3 sequences, with 11% found just once. Source: PBMCs from the stem cell graft donor, taken from the stem cell graft. Receptor source: a human donor who donated a stem cell graft to a child with acute myeloid leukemia. CDR3s include the opening cysteine and the closing phenylalanine or tryptophan. D genes are given only for firm matches. Clone size is given for some rows only: seen once, a few or many times, or a class if the clone is expanded.

CDR3 DNA: TGTGCCAGCAGTTACGCCGTTACACCAGGGTACTACACCTTC; CDR3 protein: CASSYAVTPGYYTF; V gene: TRBV6-5; clone size: .; J gene: TRBJ1-2; D gene: .; CDR3 length: 14
CDR3 DNA: TGTGCCAGCTCACCGACTGGCGGTTCACCCCTCCACTTT; CDR3 protein: CASSPTGGSPLHF; V gene: TRBV18; clone size: .; J gene: TRBJ1-6; D gene: .; CDR3 length: 13
CDR3 DNA: TGTGCCAGCAGCCAAGATGGGACGTCATTTGCCGAGCAGTACTTC; CDR3 protein: CASSQDGTSFAEQYF; V gene: TRBV4-2; clone size: many; J gene: TRBJ2-7; D gene: .; CDR3 length: 15
CDR3 DNA: TGTGCCAGCGGCACAGGGTCAGAGGGGACTGAAGCTTTCTTT; CDR3 protein: CASGTGSEGTEAFF; V gene: TRBV27; clone size: many; J gene: TRBJ1-1; D gene: .; CDR3 length: 14
CDR3 DNA: TGTGCCAGCTCCACCGGAGGGGTTACTGAAGCTTTCTTT; CDR3 protein: CASSTGGVTEAFF; V gene: TRBV18; clone size: .; J gene: TRBJ1-1; D gene: .; CDR3 length: 13
CDR3 DNA: TGCAGTGCTAGAGACAGGGAGCTCCGGGAGACCCAGTACTTC; CDR3 protein: CSARDRELRETQYF; V gene: TRBV20-1; clone size: .; J gene: TRBJ2-5; D gene: .; CDR3 length: 14
CDR3 DNA: TGTGCCAGCAGTGCCTTAAGGACCGAGAACACTGAAGCTTTCTTT; CDR3 protein: CASSALRTENTEAFF; V gene: TRBV25-1; clone size: many; J gene: TRBJ1-1; D gene: .; CDR3 length: 15
CDR3 DNA: TGTGCTAGCAGCTTTAAATGGACAGGAGCCGGTCAGCCCCAGCATTTT; CDR3 protein: CASSFKWTGAGQPQHF; V gene: TRBV7-7; clone size: few; J gene: TRBJ1-5; D gene: TRBD1; CDR3 length: 16
CDR3 DNA: TGTGCCACCAGCAGAGTTTTAGGGTCATTTGGGACCCAGTACTTC; CDR3 protein: CATSRVLGSFGTQYF; V gene: TRBV15; clone size: few; J gene: TRBJ2-5; D gene: .; CDR3 length: 15
CDR3 DNA: TGTGCCAGCAGATATAACCAAGAGACCCAGTACTTC; CDR3 protein: CASRYNQETQYF; V gene: TRBV6-6; clone size: .; J gene: TRBJ2-5; D gene: .; CDR3 length: 12
CDR3 DNA: TGCGCCAGCCGTCTAGCGGGGGGGCTGTGGACCGGGGAGCTGTTTTTT; CDR3 protein: CASRLAGGLWTGELFF; V gene: TRBV10-2; clone size: few; J gene: TRBJ2-2; D gene: TRBD2; CDR3 length: 16
CDR3 DNA: TGTGCCAGCAGGACTACTAGCGGGGGCACAGATACGCAGTATTTT; CDR3 protein: CASRTTSGGTDTQYF; V gene: TRBV3-1; clone size: .; J gene: TRBJ2-3; D gene: TRBD2; CDR3 length: 15
CDR3 DNA: TGTGCCAGCAGCTGGCCTTTGTTAGGACTAGCGGATTCAGGCACAGATACGCAGTATTTT; CDR3 protein: CASSWPLLGLADSGTDTQYF; V gene: TRBV11-2; clone size: .; J gene: TRBJ2-3; D gene: TRBD2; CDR3 length: 20
CDR3 DNA: TGCGCCAGCAGCTTGGGGTCCCCGTTCGAAGGGCAGGGGGCAAATTCACCCCTCCACTTT; CDR3 protein: CASSLGSPFEGQGANSPLHF; V gene: TRBV5-1; clone size: .; J gene: TRBJ1-6; D gene: TRBD1; CDR3 length: 20
CDR3 DNA: TGTGCCAGCAGTACCCTGGAACCCGGGGAGCTGTTTTTT; CDR3 protein: CASSTLEPGELFF; V gene: TRBV12-3/TRBV12-4; clone size: .; J gene: TRBJ2-2; D gene: .; CDR3 length: 13
CDR3 DNA: TGTGCCATCCGATCGGAAGCCCAAGAGACCCAGTACTTC; CDR3 protein: CAIRSEAQETQYF; V gene: TRBV12-3/TRBV12-4; clone size: .; J gene: TRBJ2-5; D gene: .; CDR3 length: 13
CDR3 DNA: TGTGCCAGCAGTGGGGGACAGGGCAATCAGCCCCAGCATTTT; CDR3 protein: CASSGGQGNQPQHF; V gene: TRBV6-4; clone size: many; J gene: TRBJ1-5; D gene: TRBD1; CDR3 length: 14
CDR3 DNA: TGTGCCAGCAGCGCCAGGACCTACAATGAGCAGTTCTTC; CDR3 protein: CASSARTYNEQFF; V gene: TRBV7-9; clone size: .; J gene: TRBJ2-1; D gene: .; CDR3 length: 13
CDR3 DNA: TGTGCCAGCAGCCCCAGCCAAGGAGGGCGGGGTGGCTACACCTTC; CDR3 protein: CASSPSQGGRGGYTF; V gene: TRBV7-8; clone size: many; J gene: TRBJ1-2; D gene: .; CDR3 length: 15
CDR3 DNA: TGCAGTGCTAGAGGGCAGTTGAACACCGGGGAGCTGTTTTTT; CDR3 protein: CSARGQLNTGELFF; V gene: TRBV20-1; clone size: many; J gene: TRBJ2-2; D gene: .; CDR3 length: 14
CDR3 DNA: TGCGCCAGCAGTGAGGAGGGGAGGAACAGCAATCAGCCCCAGCATTTT; CDR3 protein: CASSEEGRNSNQPQHF; V gene: TRBV10-2; clone size: .; J gene: TRBJ1-5; D gene: .; CDR3 length: 16
CDR3 DNA: TGCGCCAGCACCCGAGAACAGGCTAGCACAGATACGCAGTATTTT; CDR3 protein: CASTREQASTDTQYF; V gene: TRBV5-1; clone size: .; J gene: TRBJ2-3; D gene: .; CDR3 length: 15
CDR3 DNA: TGCGCCAGCAGCTTGGAGACAGGGGGGAACGGCTACACCTTC; CDR3 protein: CASSLETGGNGYTF; V gene: TRBV5-1; clone size: few; J gene: TRBJ1-2; D gene: TRBD1; CDR3 length: 14
CDR3 DNA: TGTGCCAGCAGTAAGTCTCCTTACGAGCAGTACTTC; CDR3 protein: CASSKSPYEQYF; V gene: TRBV28; clone size: few; J gene: TRBJ2-7; D gene: .; CDR3 length: 12
CDR3 DNA: TGCAGTGCCCTTCCGGGACTAGCGGGGGAAAGCTCCTACAATGAGCAGTTCTTC; CDR3 protein: CSALPGLAGESSYNEQFF; V gene: TRBV20-1; clone size: .; J gene: TRBJ2-1; D gene: TRBD2; CDR3 length: 18
CDR3 DNA: TGCGCCAGCAGCCAAGGACTAGCGGGAGGGGAGACCCAGTACTTC; CDR3 protein: CASSQGLAGGETQYF; V gene: TRBV4-1; clone size: many; J gene: TRBJ2-5; D gene: TRBD2; CDR3 length: 15
CDR3 DNA: TGTGCCAGCAGCGACAGGGCTCGCACAGATACGCAGTATTTT; CDR3 protein: CASSDRARTDTQYF; V gene: TRBV11-2; clone size: .; J gene: TRBJ2-3; D gene: TRBD1; CDR3 length: 14
CDR3 DNA: TGTGCCAGCAGCTCCCTAGCGGGGACCTCCTACGAGCAGTACTTC; CDR3 protein: CASSSLAGTSYEQYF; V gene: TRBV5-5; clone size: .; J gene: TRBJ2-7; D gene: TRBD2; CDR3 length: 15
CDR3 DNA: TGTGCCAGCAGCGCACCTCGAGGGACTAGCGGGAGATCCTTGTACGAGCAGTACTTC; CDR3 protein: CASSAPRGTSGRSLYEQYF; V gene: TRBV6-2/TRBV6-3; clone size: few; J gene: TRBJ2-7; D gene: TRBD2; CDR3 length: 19
CDR3 DNA: TGTGCCAGCAGTTCTGGACAGGGCCGTGGGTCAAACATTCAGTACTTC; CDR3 protein: CASSSGQGRGSNIQYF; V gene: TRBV6-5; clone size: few; J gene: TRBJ2-4; D gene: TRBD1; CDR3 length: 16
CDR3 DNA: TGTGCCAGCAGTGGGGCCAGTAACTATGGCTACACCTTC; CDR3 protein: CASSGASNYGYTF; V gene: TRBV6-1; clone size: few; J gene: TRBJ1-2; D gene: .; CDR3 length: 13
CDR3 DNA: TGTGCCAGTAGTCTCCGCGGGCCGAACACTGAAGCTTTCTTT; CDR3 protein: CASSLRGPNTEAFF; V gene: TRBV19; clone size: .; J gene: TRBJ1-1; D gene: .; CDR3 length: 14
CDR3 DNA: TGTGCCAGCAGCCCAGCAGGATTGCGCACAGATACGCAGTATTTT; CDR3 protein: CASSPAGLRTDTQYF; V gene: TRBV7-9; clone size: .; J gene: TRBJ2-3; D gene: .; CDR3 length: 15
CDR3 DNA: TGTGCCAGCAGCCCTGGTCGGGGACAGGGCCCGATTACCTATGGCTACACCTTC; CDR3 protein: CASSPGRGQGPITYGYTF; V gene: TRBV5-5; clone size: few; J gene: TRBJ1-2; D gene: TRBD1; CDR3 length: 18
CDR3 DNA: TGCGCCAGCAGCTATCAGGGGTACTCTGAAGCTTTCTTT; CDR3 protein: CASSYQGYSEAFF; V gene: TRBV5-1; clone size: .; J gene: TRBJ1-1; D gene: .; CDR3 length: 13
CDR3 DNA: TGTGCCAGCAGTTACACGGCTCCGGGGGGAAACACCATATATTTT; CDR3 protein: CASSYTAPGGNTIYF; V gene: TRBV6-5; clone size: .; J gene: TRBJ1-3; D gene: .; CDR3 length: 15
CDR3 DNA: TGTGCCAGCAGCTTAGTTCTGGGTCTAGGAGAAAAACTGTTTTTT; CDR3 protein: CASSLVLGLGEKLFF; V gene: TRBV7-2; clone size: .; J gene: TRBJ1-4; D gene: .; CDR3 length: 15
CDR3 DNA: TGTGCCGCCAGCAGTTCTAGGGCAGATACGCAGTATTTT; CDR3 protein: CAASSSRADTQYF; V gene: TRBV15; clone size: .; J gene: TRBJ2-3; D gene: .; CDR3 length: 13
CDR3 DNA: TGCAGTGCTCTTAGTCCGGGGGCTGGCACAGATACGCAGTATTTT; CDR3 protein: CSALSPGAGTDTQYF; V gene: TRBV20-1; clone size: .; J gene: TRBJ2-3; D gene: .; CDR3 length: 15
CDR3 DNA: TGTGCCAGCTCCCGGGACAGGGCATCAGAGACCCAGTACTTC; CDR3 protein: CASSRDRASETQYF; V gene: TRBV7-8; clone size: few; J gene: TRBJ2-5; D gene: TRBD1; CDR3 length: 14
CDR3 DNA: TGTGCCATCAGCGATGGGGGAGATACGCAGTATTTT; CDR3 protein: CAISDGGDTQYF; V gene: TRBV10-3; clone size: few; J gene: TRBJ2-3; D gene: .; CDR3 length: 12
CDR3 DNA: TGTGCCAGCAGCGTGACAGGGGAGAGCTCCTACAATGAGCAGTTCTTC; CDR3 protein: CASSVTGESSYNEQFF; V gene: TRBV9; clone size: few; J gene: TRBJ2-1; D gene: TRBD1; CDR3 length: 16
CDR3 DNA: TGTGCCAGCAGTTTCGGGACAGGAACCTACGAGCAGTACTTC; CDR3 protein: CASSFGTGTYEQYF; V gene: TRBV27; clone size: .; J gene: TRBJ2-7; D gene: TRBD1; CDR3 length: 14
CDR3 DNA: TGTGCCAGCAGCATAGCACGGGACGGAGCCTATGGCTACACCTTC; CDR3 protein: CASSIARDGAYGYTF; V gene: TRBV7-8; clone size: few; J gene: TRBJ1-2; D gene: .; CDR3 length: 15
CDR3 DNA: TGTGCCAGCAGTATCGACGGGAACGGAGGAGAGACCCAGTACTTC; CDR3 protein: CASSIDGNGGETQYF; V gene: TRBV12-3/TRBV12-4; clone size: .; J gene: TRBJ2-5; D gene: .; CDR3 length: 15
CDR3 DNA: TGCAGTGCCCAAGCGGGGGGGGCTGGAAACACCATATATTTT; CDR3 protein: CSAQAGGAGNTIYF; V gene: TRBV20-1; clone size: .; J gene: TRBJ1-3; D gene: .; CDR3 length: 14